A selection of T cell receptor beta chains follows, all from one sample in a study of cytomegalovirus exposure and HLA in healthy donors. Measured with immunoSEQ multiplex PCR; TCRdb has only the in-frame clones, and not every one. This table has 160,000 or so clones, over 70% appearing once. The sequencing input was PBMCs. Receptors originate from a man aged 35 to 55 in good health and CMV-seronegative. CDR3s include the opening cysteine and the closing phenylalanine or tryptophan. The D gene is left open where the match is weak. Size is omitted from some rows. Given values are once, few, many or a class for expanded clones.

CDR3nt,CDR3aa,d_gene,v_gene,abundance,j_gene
TGTGCCAGCAACCAGATAACAGGGGACCCATCAGAAAAACTGCTTTTT,CASNQITGDPSEKLLF,TRBD1,TRBV7-3,NA,TRBJ1-4
TGTGCCAGGAGCTTCGACAGGGGCGACTCACCCCTCCACTTT,CARSFDRGDSPLHF,NA,TRBV21-1,few,TRBJ1-6
TGCGCCAGCAGTTCCGGGACTAGCGGGATCTCTTGGACGCAGTATTTT,CASSSGTSGISWTQYF,TRBD2,TRBV5-1,NA,TRBJ2-3
TGCGCCAGCAGTGGACAGGGGGGAGATACGCAGTATTTT,CASSGQGGDTQYF,TRBD1,TRBV10-2,NA,TRBJ2-3
TGCGCCAGCAGCGGAGGACGGCTGAACACTGAAGCTTTCTTT,CASSGGRLNTEAFF,NA,TRBV5-1,NA,TRBJ1-1
TGTGCCAGCAATCTGGGGGGACAGGGCCGAACCTACGAGCAGTACTTC,CASNLGGQGRTYEQYF,TRBD1,TRBV5-4,NA,TRBJ2-7
TGCAGCGGAGGGACAGGGGTCAGCTCCTACGAGCAGTACTTC,CSGGTGVSSYEQYF,TRBD1,TRBV29-1,NA,TRBJ2-7
TGTGCCAGCAGAAAGGACAGGGAGGGTGGCTACACCTTC,CASRKDREGGYTF,TRBD1,TRBV27,NA,TRBJ1-2
TGTGCCATCAGCCCATTCACCGGGACTAGCGGGGGTGCCGGGGAGCTGTTTTTT,CAISPFTGTSGGAGELFF,TRBD2,TRBV10-3,NA,TRBJ2-2
TGCGCCAGCAGCCAACTTCGGACAGAGCATCAGCCCCAGCATTTT,CASSQLRTEHQPQHF,NA,TRBV4-1,NA,TRBJ1-5
TGTGCCAGCAGTTACGGTAACAGCCACTATGGCTACACCTTC,CASSYGNSHYGYTF,NA,TRBV6-6,few,TRBJ1-2
TGTGCCAGCAGCTTAGGGGGGGGGATGAACAATTCACCCCTCCACTTT,CASSLGGGMNNSPLHF,NA,TRBV7-9,NA,TRBJ1-6
TGTGCCAGCAGTCTAAGACAGCTCTACAATGAGCAGTTCTTC,CASSLRQLYNEQFF,NA,TRBV6-6,NA,TRBJ2-1
TGTGCCAGCACCCAGGGGTACGAGCAGTACTTC,CASTQGYEQYF,NA,TRBV7-2,NA,TRBJ2-7
TGTGCCGGCGGGGACTACGAGCAGTACTTC,CAGGDYEQYF,NA,TRBV6-1,NA,TRBJ2-7
TGTGCCAGTAAGCGGGTCGCGGGAGGGGTCGGGGAGCTGTTTTTT,CASKRVAGGVGELFF,TRBD2,TRBV19,NA,TRBJ2-2
TGTGCCAGCAGCGGGCGACTAGCGGGACCCTACAATGAGCAGTTCTTC,CASSGRLAGPYNEQFF,TRBD2,TRBV9,NA,TRBJ2-1
TGCGCCAGCGCCGGACTAGCGGGAGGGATGTCCTACAATGAGCAGTTCTTC,CASAGLAGGMSYNEQFF,TRBD2,TRBV4-3,NA,TRBJ2-1
TGTGCCACCCCGGGAGAGGGGACGATCGGAAACACCATATATTTT,CATPGEGTIGNTIYF,NA,TRBV11-2,NA,TRBJ1-3
TGTGCCAGCAGGTCTTCGCGGAATGAGCAGTTCTTC,CASRSSRNEQFF,NA,TRBV7-2,once,TRBJ2-1
TGTGCCAGCAGCGTAGGCCCTTCGGGTGAAGCTTTCTTT,CASSVGPSGEAFF,NA,TRBV9,NA,TRBJ1-1
TGTGCCAGCAGCTTGGAGAGGGGGCTGACTGAAGCTTTCTTT,CASSLERGLTEAFF,TRBD1,TRBV5-8,once,TRBJ1-1
TGTGCCAGCAGCGTCATCACAGATACGCAGTATTTT,CASSVITDTQYF,NA,TRBV9,NA,TRBJ2-3
TGCGCCAGCAGCTTGGCCGAGTCCTCCTACGAGCAGTACTTC,CASSLAESSYEQYF,NA,TRBV5-1,NA,TRBJ2-7
TGTGCCAGTATGGGAGTGGTTGAGAGGGAGGGCACAGATACGCAGTATTTT,CASMGVVEREGTDTQYF,NA,TRBV19,NA,TRBJ2-3
TGCGCCAGCAGCTTGGGGGCGGGGGGCCTCACAGATACGCAGTATTTT,CASSLGAGGLTDTQYF,TRBD2,TRBV5-1,NA,TRBJ2-3
TGTGCCAGCAGCGTAGGTCCAGACACAGATACGCAGTATTTT,CASSVGPDTDTQYF,NA,TRBV9,NA,TRBJ2-3
TGTGCCAGCAGTCCCGGACTAGCCCTGGGTAACAATGAGCAGTTCTTC,CASSPGLALGNNEQFF,TRBD2,TRBV27,NA,TRBJ2-1
TGCGCCAGCAGCCAAGGGGGACTAGCGGGTTTCTACGAGCAGTACTTC,CASSQGGLAGFYEQYF,TRBD2,TRBV4-1,NA,TRBJ2-7
TGTGCCAGCAGCTTAGGATACAGTAGGAATTCACCCCTCCACTTT,CASSLGYSRNSPLHF,NA,TRBV7-2,NA,TRBJ1-6
TGTGCCAGCAGTTACTTAAGGGGCTACGAGCAGTACTTC,CASSYLRGYEQYF,NA,TRBV6-5,once,TRBJ2-7
TGTGCCAGCAGTGAAGTTGCCGGGAACACTGAAGCTTTCTTT,CASSEVAGNTEAFF,NA,TRBV2,NA,TRBJ1-1
TGTGCCAGTAGTATAGGTCCGATACAGGGAGATGGCTACACCTTC,CASSIGPIQGDGYTF,NA,TRBV19,NA,TRBJ1-2
TGTGCCAGTAGTATAGGGGAGTCCGGGAGCCAGGTGACCCAGTACTTC,CASSIGESGSQVTQYF,NA,TRBV19,NA,TRBJ2-5
TGTGCCAGCAGCTCCCCGACAAGATATAATTCACCCCTCCACTTT,CASSSPTRYNSPLHF,NA,TRBV11-2,NA,TRBJ1-6
TGTGCCAGCACCCACTTGGGCAGGGGTAGCACAGATACGCAGTATTTT,CASTHLGRGSTDTQYF,NA,TRBV5-4,NA,TRBJ2-3
TGTGCCAGCAGCGCCCCCAGCACCGGGGAGCTGTTTTTT,CASSAPSTGELFF,NA,TRBV9,NA,TRBJ2-2
TGTGCCAGCAGTTACGCAGGGGCCTATGGCTACACCTTC,CASSYAGAYGYTF,NA,TRBV6-5,few,TRBJ1-2